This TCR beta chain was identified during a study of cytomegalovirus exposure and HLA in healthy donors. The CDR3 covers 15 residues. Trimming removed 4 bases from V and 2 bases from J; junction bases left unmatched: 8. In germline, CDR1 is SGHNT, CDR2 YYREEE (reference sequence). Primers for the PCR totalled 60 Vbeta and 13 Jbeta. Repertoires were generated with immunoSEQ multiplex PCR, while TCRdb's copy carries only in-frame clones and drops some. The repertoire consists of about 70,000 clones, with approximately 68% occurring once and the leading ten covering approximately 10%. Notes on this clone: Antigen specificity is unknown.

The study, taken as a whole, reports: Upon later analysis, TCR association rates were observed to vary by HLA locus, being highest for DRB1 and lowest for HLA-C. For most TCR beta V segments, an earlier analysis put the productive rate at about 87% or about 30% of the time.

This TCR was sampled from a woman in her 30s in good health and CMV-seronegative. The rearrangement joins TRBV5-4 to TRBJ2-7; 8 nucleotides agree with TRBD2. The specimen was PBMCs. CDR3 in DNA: TGTGCCAGCAGCCCGCGGGGGGAACCCGCCTACGAGCAGTACTTC. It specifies CASSPRGEPAYEQYF.